Shown below are 25 T cell receptor beta chains from a single sample sequenced in a study of vaccination and CD4 T cells after COVID-19. The assay that was used to sequence DNA from cultured CD4+ T cells was the Oncomine TCR Beta short-read assay. TCRdb fed the PCR reads into MiXCR, producing one record per CDR3 protein. The repertoire holds 20,000 to 25,000 distinct CDR3 sequences, with around half as singletons. The treatment is: 10-day PBMC culture with coronavirus spike peptide pools or control peptides (ViraFEST assay). The antigens for these receptors are not known. The sequenced sample was CD4+ T cells from blood, cultured in vitro. These receptors all stem from a human donor who had recovered from COVID-19.

The chain uses TRBV2 and TRBJ1-4; no reliable D call. There are 14 residues in the CDR3. The V end lost 0 bases, the J end lost 6 bases, and 8 bases lay between the germline ends. Germline CDR1 SNHLY, CDR2 FYNNEI. The CDR3 here is CASSEAISYEKLFF. For the CDR3, the DNA is TGTGCCAGCAGTGAAGCAATCAGTTATGAAAAACTGTTTTTT.

This clonotype was counted a few times. The chain combines TRBV7-6 with TRBJ1-1, with 8 positions matching TRBD1. CDR3 length equals 13 residues. The J segment lost 7 bases and the V segment lost 5 bases, leaving 6 bases of the junction unmatched. Looked up from germline, CDR1 is SGHVS and CDR2 is FNYEAQ. The CDR3, as DNA: TGTGCCAGCAGCCGGGGACAGGAGCTTGAAGCTTTCTTT. Translated: CASSRGQELEAFF.

CDR3 sequence: CASRGNWGGGEQYF. The CDR3 coding sequence is TGTGCCAGCAGGGGCAACTGGGGAGGCGGCGAGCAGTACTTC. The chain couples TRBV2 to TRBJ2-7, with D maybe TRBD2 (6 bases). The CDR3 has 14 amino acids. V shed 6 bases and J shed 6 bases, with 18 bases lying between them. Germline CDR1 SNHLY, CDR2 FYNNEI.

The chain couples TRBV24-1 to TRBJ2-2, with D hard to call. This CDR3 is built from 16 residues. The germline V gene encodes CDR1 KGHDR and CDR2 SFDVKD. V was shortened by 1 base and J by 4 bases, with 12 bases between the two germline ends. CDR3 sequence (DNA): TGTGCCACCAGTGATTTAAGTAGTCAACTCACCGGGGAGCTGTTTTTT. Its translation: CATSDLSSQLTGELFF.

The genes are TRBV7-9 and TRBJ2-5, with 12 bases aligning to TRBD2. Germline trimming cut 4 bases from V and 8 bases from J; bases unmatched to any gene: 20. Germline V CDR1 and CDR2: SEHNR, FQNEAQ (reference sequence). This CDR3 is 19 amino acids long. The CDR3 protein is CASSSSRIGSSGRAGTQYF. In DNA, the CDR3 is TGTGCCAGCAGCTCTTCCCGTATAGGTTCTAGCGGGAGGGCCGGTACCCAGTACTTC.

The J gene is TRBJ1-6, the V gene TRBV19, with a possible D match to TRBD1 (6 bases). Trimming left V 4 bases short and J 5 bases short, with 12 bases between. The germline V gene encodes CDR1 LNHDA and CDR2 SQIVND (reference sequence). The CDR3 is 15 amino acids. The CDR3 DNA sequence: TGTGCCAGTAGTACCCGGACAGCACATAATTCACCCCTCCACTTT. Protein: CASSTRTAHNSPLHF.

The chain is built from TRBV3-1 and TRBJ2-3, with 11 bases matching TRBD2. CDR1 and CDR2 (germline): LGHDT, YNNKEL (reference sequence). V gave up 3 bases and J gave up 3 bases; unmatched junction bases: 8. CDR3 length: 17 residues. The CDR3 bases are TGTGCCAGCAGCCAGACTAGCGCTAGCGGGAGGACAGATACGCAGTATTTT. It translates to CASSQTSASGRTDTQYF.

The CDR3 reads CSVAGRVADTQYF. In DNA form, the CDR3 reads TGCAGCGTTGCCGGGAGGGTAGCAGATACGCAGTATTTT. The chain links TRBV29-1 to TRBJ2-3; TRBD2 matches 8 bases. The CDR3 is 13 amino acids. The trim removed 4 bases at V and 4 bases at J, leaving 4 bases unmatched. The germline V gene has CDR1 SQVTM and CDR2 ANQGSEA.

This clonotype has a single count. This chain joins TRBV20-1 and TRBJ2-2; no reliable D call. Germline CDR1 and CDR2: DFQATT and SNEGSKA (reference sequence). V gave up 3 bases and J gave up 0 bases, with 8 bases separating them. The CDR3 contains 14 residues. CDR3 coding DNA: TGCAGTGCTAGTTTAAGGGCGAACACCGGGGAGCTGTTTTTT. Its protein product is CSASLRANTGELFF.

CDR3 coding DNA: TGCGCCAGCCGACTGATGAGCGGGAGGGCTACAGATACGCAGTATTTT. Protein: CASRLMSGRATDTQYF. The genes are TRBV5-1 and TRBJ2-3; the match to TRBD2 covers 10 bases. The V and J ends lost 7 bases and 3 bases, in that order; junction bases with no gene match: 11. Per the germline V gene, CDR1 is SGHRS and CDR2 is YFSETQ. The CDR3 sequence is 16 residues long.

This clonotype occurred a few times. A junction end diverges from the germline sequence, so it may reflect a read error. The chain employs TRBV19 and TRBJ2-1; TRBD2 might be the D (6 bases). CDR3 length equals 13 residues. Germline-derived CDR1 and CDR2 are LNHDA and SQIVND (reference sequence). CDR3 sequence reads: CASRKQSAGEQFF. DNA of the CDR3: TGTGCTAGTAGGAAGCAGTCGGCGGGAGAGCAGTTCTTC.

This chain joins TRBV20-1 and TRBJ1-1; no definite D call. This CDR3 is 13 amino acids long. Germline assignment: CDR1 DFQATT and CDR2 SNEGSKA (reference sequence). The V end was cut by 0 bases, the J end by 3 bases, with 8 bases between. The CDR3 DNA sequence: TGCAGTGCTAGAGATATCCCGGACACTGAAGCTTTCTTT. Translated, it gives CSARDIPDTEAFF.

This clonotype was detected only a few times. The V and J genes are TRBV24-1 and TRBJ2-5; D gene ambiguous. Germline V gives CDR1 KGHDR, CDR2 SFDVKD. The germline V and J ends were trimmed by 4 bases and 2 bases, with 13 bases remaining between them. The CDR3 is made up of 15 amino acids. DNA of the CDR3: TGTGCCACCAGTGACCGGCGACCCCCACAAGAGACCCAGTACTTC. Translating it yields CATSDRRPPQETQYF.

The rearrangement uses TRBV9 and TRBJ2-5; D gene unclear. CDR1 SGDLS and CDR2 YYNGEE come from the germline V gene. Trimming pared 1 base from V and 1 base from J, leaving 5 bases between. This CDR3 has 13 amino acids. The CDR3 loop is CASSVNSQETQYF. The CDR3 coding sequence is TGTGCCAGCAGCGTAAATAGCCAAGAGACCCAGTACTTC.

The chain uses TRBV30 and TRBJ2-7, with TRBD2 matching over 8 bases. Germline CDR1 reads GTSNPN; CDR2 reads SVGIG (reference sequence). V gave up 7 bases and J gave up 7 bases; unmatched junction bases: 9. The CDR3 extends over 12 amino acids. CDR3 sequence reads: CALDGGLGEQYF. CDR3 nucleotide sequence: TGTGCCTTGGATGGGGGACTAGGTGAGCAGTACTTC. The complete variable domain, with remaining parts taken from reference TRBV30 and TRBJ2-7, reads SQTIHQWPATLVQPVGSPLSLECTVEGTSNPNLYWYRQAAGRGLQLLFYSVGIGQISSEVPQNLSASRPQDRQFILSSKKLLLSDSGFYLCALDGGLGEQYFGPGTRLTVT.

The chain joins TRBV19 to TRBJ1-2; D is possibly TRBD1 (5 bases). This CDR3 comprises 11 residues. The germline V gene encodes CDR1 LNHDA and CDR2 SQIVND (reference sequence). The CDR3 region is CAVSGTGGYTF. The CDR3 region has the DNA TGTGCGGTGTCAGGGACGGGCGGCTACACCTTC.

In this sample, this clonotype turned up a few times. The genes are TRBV20-1 and TRBJ2-3; D uncertain. The germline gives CDR1 DFQATT, CDR2 SNEGSKA (reference sequence). This CDR3 comprises 10 residues. Trimming left V 4 bases short and J 6 bases short, with 5 bases between. CDR3 nucleotides: TGCAGTGCTAAGAAGGATACGCAGTATTTT. This gives the protein CSAKKDTQYF.

The chain couples TRBV10-1 to TRBJ2-5; D is possibly TRBD2 (6 bases). In germline, CDR1 is WNHNN, CDR2 SYGVQD (reference sequence). The CDR3 extends over 15 amino acids. Trimming removed 4 bases from V and 5 bases from J, with 17 bases in between. CDR3 DNA: TGCGCCAGCAGTGGGGGCCCCGGAGGGGTGGAGACCCAGTACTTC. Translation gives CASSGGPGGVETQYF.

The chain recombines TRBV2 with TRBJ1-4; D is ambiguous. Germline loops: CDR1 SNHLY, CDR2 FYNNEI. V shed 0 bases and J shed 8 bases, with 7 bases lying between them. CDR3 length: 13 amino acids. The CDR3 region is CASSEARREKLFF. CDR3 nucleotide sequence: TGTGCCAGCAGTGAAGCCCGTAGGGAAAAACTGTTTTTT.

This clonotype was detected only a few times. The V and J genes are TRBV11-3 and TRBJ2-1, with 12 positions matching TRBD2. After removal of 5 bases from V and 2 bases from J, the junction contained 1 base not matched to a gene. The CDR3 extends over 15 amino acids. Germline loops: CDR1 SGHNT, CDR2 YENEEA. The CDR3 reads CASSLAGGPYNEQFF. In DNA form, the CDR3 reads TGTGCCAGCAGCCTAGCGGGAGGGCCCTACAATGAGCAGTTCTTC.

The V gene is TRBV20-1, the J gene TRBJ1-3; D gene ambiguous. From germline, CDR1 is DFQATT and CDR2 SNEGSKA (reference sequence). This CDR3 comprises 12 residues. CDR3 loop: CSTIFSGNTIYF. The CDR3 region has the DNA TGCAGCACGATCTTCTCTGGAAACACCATATATTTT.

The chain employs TRBV18 and TRBJ1-1; D is unresolved. The germline V and J ends were trimmed by 1 base and 11 bases, with 8 bases remaining between them. Germline V lookup: CDR1 KGHSH, CDR2 LQKENI. The CDR3 sequence is 11 residues long. CDR3 sequence reads: CASSPQGMAFF. The CDR3 region has the DNA TGTGCCAGCTCACCACAGGGAATGGCTTTCTTT.

The chain recombines TRBV19 with TRBJ2-5; D is possibly TRBD2 (5 bases). The CDR3 contains 14 residues. CDR1 is LNHDA, CDR2 SQIVND, per germline (reference sequence). Trimming cost V 4 bases and J 2 bases, with 11 bases left between them. The CDR3 DNA reads as TGTGCCAGTAGTACCCGGGGAGCTCAAGAGACCCAGTACTTC. Translating it yields CASSTRGAQETQYF. Full variable domain (remainder filled in from reference TRBV19 and TRBJ2-5): DGGITQSPKYLFRKEGQNVTLSCEQNLNHDAMYWYRQDPGQGLRLIYYSQIVNDFQKGDIAEGYSVSREKKESFPLTVTSAQKNPTAFYLCASSTRGAQETQYFGPGTRLLVL.

This chain uses TRBV6-5 with TRBJ1-1; possibly TRBD1 for D (6 bases). The CDR3 spans 17 residues. The V and J ends lost 4 bases and 1 base respectively, with 19 bases between them. Looked up from germline, CDR1 is MNHEY and CDR2 is SVGAGI. CDR3 DNA sequence: TGTGCCAGCAGTTTACGCCTTTCGGGGGCAGGGAACACTGAAGCTTTCTTT. Protein sequence: CASSLRLSGAGNTEAFF.

The chain has TRBV28 and TRBJ1-3; D is uncertain. CDR1 is MDHEN, CDR2 SYDVKM, per germline. The V end was cut by 2 bases, the J end by 2 bases, with 10 bases between. The CDR3 runs to 15 residues. CDR3: CASSLLAGTGNTIYF. CDR3 DNA: TGTGCCAGCAGTTTACTAGCAGGTACTGGAAACACCATATATTTT.